Listed below are T cell receptor beta chains from one sample, sequenced in a study of breast tumors, draining lymph nodes, adjacent tissues. TCRdb re-derived calls from the multiplex PCR reads in MiXCR, one entry per CDR3 protein. The table has 250,000 or so distinct CDR3 sequences, around 30% seen once; the top ten hold roughly 1.2%. The sample was axillary lymph node tissue. The source is a female donor with breast cancer. Some clones in this sample may be carry-over from other donors' samples. CDR3s include the opening cysteine and the closing phenylalanine or tryptophan. Fields, in order: clone size, J gene, V gene, D gene, CDR3 DNA, CDR3 protein. D genes are given only for firm matches. Size tells how often a clone was seen (once, few, many) or the class of an expanded clone, and some rows leave it out.

few,TRBJ1-5,TRBV28,TRBD1,TGTGCCAGCAGGCCTTCAGGGGGGATAGATGGCAATCAGCCCCAGCATTTT,CASRPSGGIDGNQPQHF
many,TRBJ2-3,TRBV9,.,TGTGCCAGCAGCGTAGCCACAGGAGATACGCAGTATTTT,CASSVATGDTQYF
few,TRBJ1-3,TRBV30,.,TGTGCCTGGCAGCAGGGGACCCACTCTGGAAACACCATATATTTT,CAWQQGTHSGNTIYF
many,TRBJ2-7,TRBV12-3/TRBV12-4,TRBD2,TGTGCCAGCAGTTTTGCGGGCAGGGGAACGGGACTAGCCTACGAGCAGTACTTC,CASSFAGRGTGLAYEQYF
.,TRBJ1-2,TRBV29-1,.,TGCAGCGTTATTTACTTGGGCTTGCGTGGCTACACCTTC,CSVIYLGLRGYTF
few,TRBJ2-1,TRBV6-2/TRBV6-3,.,TGTGCCAGCAGCCATACAAGCTCCTACAATGAGCAGTTCTTC,CASSHTSSYNEQFF
many,TRBJ2-7,TRBV24-1,.,TGTGCCACCAGTGATACCATCTCCGGGATACCATACGAGCAGTACTTC,CATSDTISGIPYEQYF
many,TRBJ1-2,TRBV7-2,TRBD1,TGTGCCAGCAGCTTCGGTCTCCGGGACAGGGGTGGTGGAACCTTC,CASSFGLRDRGGGTF
.,TRBJ2-1,TRBV6-1,TRBD1,TGTGCCAGCAGTCTCGCCGGGACAGGGGGTAATGAGCAGTTCTTC,CASSLAGTGGNEQFF
many,TRBJ2-3,TRBV20-1,.,TGCAGTGCTACGGTCTCAGGCCCCACTGATACGCAGTATTTT,CSATVSGPTDTQYF
.,TRBJ2-5,TRBV7-2,.,TGTGCCAGCAGTTACTCCCCCAGCGCTCAAGAGACCCAGTACTTC,CASSYSPSAQETQYF
.,TRBJ2-5,TRBV25-1,TRBD2,TGTGCTAGCGGGAGTGGGGACGGAGAGACCCAGTACTTC,CASGSGDGETQYF
few,TRBJ2-7,TRBV5-4,.,TGTGCCAGCGGCGGGAAAAGCGGACCCGACTACGAGCAGTACTTC,CASGGKSGPDYEQYF
many,TRBJ2-7,TRBV7-2,TRBD2,TGTGCCAGCAGCTTAGGACTAGCCTCTGAGCAGTACTTC,CASSLGLASEQYF
few,TRBJ2-7,TRBV28,TRBD1,TGTGCCAGCAGACCGGGACAGATCACCTACGAGCAGTACTTC,CASRPGQITYEQYF
many,TRBJ2-1,TRBV5-1,.,TGCGCCAGCAGCTTGGAGGTTTACAATGAGCAGTTCTTC,CASSLEVYNEQFF